These 8 T cell receptor beta chains came from one sample sequenced in a study of blood T cell repertoires in COVID-19. Clones were read by immunoSEQ multiplex PCR, and TCRdb kept only the in-frame ones, dropping some. The sample shows approximately 76,000 clones, around nine tenths of them seen only once. Sequencing was done on a sample of peripheral blood. These receptors came from a woman in her fifties or sixties with acute or convalescent COVID-19.

The genes are TRBV5-4 and TRBJ1-2, with 7 bases identical to TRBD1. CDR1 and CDR2 from the germline V gene are SGHNT and YYREEE (reference sequence). The CDR3 loop spans 15 amino acids. V shed 1 base, J shed 3 bases, and the junction held 6 bases outside the gene matches. The CDR3: CASSLTQGVDYGYTF. CDR3 DNA: TGTGCCAGCAGCTTGACCCAGGGGGTAGACTATGGCTACACCTTC.

The chain carries TRBV9 and TRBJ2-3; D gene ambiguous. The germline V gene has CDR1 SGDLS and CDR2 YYNGEE. With 4 bases removed from V and 3 bases from J, the gap between germline ends came to 12 bases. This CDR3 is 14 amino acids long. In DNA form, the CDR3 reads TGTGCCAGCAGCCCTCGTTACTCTACAGATACGCAGTATTTT. This codes for CASSPRYSTDTQYF.

The chain couples TRBV28 to TRBJ1-1; 11 positions agree with TRBD1. Germline assignment: CDR1 MDHEN and CDR2 SYDVKM. The CDR3 sequence is 15 residues long. V lost 6 bases to trimming and J lost 0 bases; unmatched junction nucleotides: 3. The CDR3 loop reads CASRGQGEVNTEAFF. DNA for the CDR3: TGTGCCAGCAGGGGACAGGGGGAGGTGAACACTGAAGCTTTCTTT.

V usage is TRBV2 and J usage is TRBJ2-7, with D perhaps TRBD2 (7 bases). This CDR3 has 14 residues. Germline V lookup: CDR1 SNHLY, CDR2 FYNNEI. The V end was cut by 8 bases, the J end by 9 bases, with 23 bases between. The CDR3 sequence: CASCRGAGEARQYF. The CDR3 region has the DNA TGTGCCAGCTGCCGGGGGGCGGGAGAGGCCCGGCAGTACTTC.

The chain recombines TRBV7-9 with TRBJ1-3, with D hard to call. This CDR3 contains 14 residues. Between the trimmed V and J ends, which lost 8 bases and 5 bases, there was a span of 16 bases. Germline V lookup: CDR1 SEHNR, CDR2 FQNEAQ (reference sequence). CDR3 nucleotides: TGTGCCAGCTGGGAGGGCGCTGCGAGAAACACCATATATTTT. The encoded protein is CASWEGAARNTIYF.

In nucleotides, the CDR3 is TGTGCCACCAGTGACCCTAAACCTTCGGACAGGTCTGAGGGTGAGCAGTTCTTC. Residues: CATSDPKPSDRSEGEQFF. The chain is built from TRBV24-1 and TRBJ2-1; 7 bases line up with TRBD1. The V segment lost 4 bases and the J segment 9 bases; nucleotides outside the gene matches: 20. The CDR3 sequence is 18 residues long. The germline CDR1 and CDR2 sequences are KGHDR and SFDVKD.

The chain carries TRBV7-6 and TRBJ2-3; 7 positions match TRBD2. Trimming cost V 8 bases and J 0 bases; bases outside gene matches: 8. This CDR3 spans 15 amino acids. Germline values: CDR1 SGHVS, CDR2 FNYEAQ. The CDR3 nucleotides read TGTGCCAGCGGCCTCAGGGAGGGGAGCACAGATACGCAGTATTTT. The encoded protein is CASGLREGSTDTQYF.

The rearrangement uses TRBV6-5 and TRBJ2-3, with D possibly TRBD2 on 7 matching bases. This CDR3 is built from 15 residues. Germline CDR1 and CDR2: MNHEY and SVGAGI. With 7 bases removed from V and 5 bases from J, the gap between germline ends came to 19 bases. CDR3 amino acids: CASIPRGALGDTQYF. DNA of the CDR3: TGTGCCAGCATCCCCCGGGGGGCGTTGGGAGATACGCAGTATTTT.